Listed here are 29 T cell receptor beta chains from one sample, sequenced in a study of OX40 agonist ivuxolimab in advanced cancers. Profiling relied on immunoSEQ multiplex PCR, and the TCRdb table lists in-frame clones only, not all of them. This sample yields tens of thousands of clones, of which roughly 85% are seen a single time; over 20% belongs to the top ten. The source material was CD4+ or CD8+ T cells sorted from blood, sampled in a trial of the OX40 agonist ivuxolimab. The receptors were gathered from an adult with an advanced solid tumor such as melanoma, head and neck, liver or kidney cancer.

The gene calls are TRBV15 and TRBJ2-7; unclear D gene. CDR1 is LNHNV and CDR2 is YYDKDF in the germline V gene (reference sequence). V lost 9 bases and J lost 0, with 12 bases in between. The CDR3 sequence is 13 residues long. This chain's CDR3 is CATSFGTSYEQYF. In nucleotides, the CDR3 is TGTGCCACTTCATTTGGAACCTCCTACGAGCAGTACTTC.

The J gene is TRBJ2-7, the V gene TRBV28, with D possibly matching TRBD2 (6 bases). The V end lost 4 bases, the J end lost 3 bases, and 16 bases lay between the germline ends. CDR3 length: 15 amino acids. Germline loops: CDR1 MDHEN, CDR2 SYDVKM. CDR3 residues: CASSSPSRGYYEQYF. DNA of the CDR3: TGTGCCAGCAGTTCCCCCTCGCGGGGATACTACGAGCAGTACTTC.

The CDR3 reads CASSPSGLGAFF. CDR3 sequence (DNA): TGTGCCAGCAGCCCTTCGGGGCTCGGAGCTTTCTTT. The chain recombines TRBV25-1 with TRBJ1-1, with D perhaps TRBD1 (5 bases). Trimming removed 6 bases from V and 10 bases from J, with 15 bases in between. The CDR3 totals 12 residues. Looked up from germline, CDR1 is MGHDK and CDR2 is SYGVNS.

V is TRBV4-1 and J is TRBJ2-3, with TRBD2 as a possible D gene (6 bases). The length of the CDR3 is 14 residues. V was pared by 0 bases and J by 6 bases, with 10 bases between. Per the germline V gene, CDR1 is MGHRA and CDR2 is YSYEKL. In nucleotides, the CDR3 is TGCGCCAGCAGCCAAGATGCGGGATCCGATACGCAGTATTTT. Protein product: CASSQDAGSDTQYF.

The rearrangement uses TRBV5-4 and TRBJ2-5; tentative D call: TRBD1 (6 bases). The CDR3 totals 14 residues. Trimming pared 2 bases from V and 4 bases from J, leaving 12 bases between. Per germline, CDR1 SGHNT and CDR2 YYREEE (reference sequence). CDR3 residues: CASSLRTGLETQYF. CDR3 sequence (DNA): TGTGCCAGCAGCTTAAGAACAGGGTTAGAGACCCAGTACTTC.

The chain couples TRBV19 to TRBJ1-2, with D tentatively TRBD1 (5 bases). Between the trimmed V and J ends, which lost 5 bases and 3 bases, there was a span of 13 bases. The V gene's germline CDR1 is LNHDA and CDR2 SQIVND (reference sequence). The CDR3 is made up of 14 amino acids. For the CDR3, the DNA is TGTGCCAGTAGTGGGGCAGGGAGATACTATGGCTACACCTTC. Translation: CASSGAGRYYGYTF.

V gene TRBV10-3 combines with J gene TRBJ1-1; 9 positions agree with TRBD1. J lost 3 bases, V lost 8 bases, and 7 bases had no gene match. CDR3 length equals 14 residues. Germline V gene lookup returns CDR1 ENHRY and CDR2 SYGVKD. The CDR3, as DNA: TGTGCCATCGGGGACAGGGTGGGTGACACTGAAGCTTTCTTT. Translation gives CAIGDRVGDTEAFF.

On this clone itself: Other DNA sequences in the same sample also yield this CDR3. The chain has TRBV28 and TRBJ2-7; TRBD1 is a possible D gene (6 bases). Trimming left V 9 bases short and J 0 bases short, with 15 bases between. Germline lookup yields CDR1 MDHEN and CDR2 SYDVKM. This CDR3 comprises 14 residues. The CDR3 DNA follows: TGTGCCAGTTTCCGACAGGCCAGCTCCTACGAGCAGTACTTC. Its translation is CASFRQASSYEQYF.

This chain links TRBV28 with TRBJ1-1; perhaps TRBD1 as D (6 bases). Trimming stripped 7 bases from V and 1 base from J, with 10 bases between. This CDR3 is 13 amino acids long. CDR1 is MDHEN and CDR2 is SYDVKM in the germline V gene. This CDR3 is CASKKQGNTEAFF. The CDR3, as DNA: TGTGCCAGCAAAAAACAGGGGAACACTGAAGCTTTCTTT. Variable domain in full (rest from reference TRBV28 and TRBJ1-1): DVKVTQSSRYLVKRTGEKVFLECVQDMDHENMFWYRQDPGLGLRLIYFSYDVKMKEKGDIPEGYSVSREKKERFSLILESASTNQTSMYLCASKKQGNTEAFFGQGTRLTVV.

The chain joins TRBV5-4 to TRBJ2-7; 10 bases are a match to TRBD1. Germline values: CDR1 SGHNT, CDR2 YYREEE (reference sequence). Trimming at V came to 4 bases and at J to 7 bases, leaving 5 bases not matched to a gene. The length of the CDR3 is 13 residues. Here the CDR3 reads CASSRQGAREQYF. DNA of the CDR3: TGTGCCAGCAGCCGACAGGGGGCTCGTGAGCAGTACTTC.

This clone was detected only once. The chain couples TRBV5-1 to TRBJ2-1; D may be TRBD1 (5 bases). The CDR3 is made up of 17 amino acids. Germline loops: CDR1 SGHRS, CDR2 YFSETQ. V lost 0 bases to trimming and J lost 6 bases, with 19 bases between them. CDR3 DNA sequence: TGCGCCAGCAGCTTGGTTTGGCGACGCGAAAGGGGCAATGAGCAGTTCTTC. Translating it yields CASSLVWRRERGNEQFF.

This sequence joins TRBV6-1 and TRBJ1-3; tentatively, D is TRBD1 (5 bases). The CDR3 length is 16 residues. V lost 2 bases to trimming and J lost 0 bases, with 11 bases between them. Per the germline V gene, CDR1 is MNHNS and CDR2 is SASEGT. The CDR3 loop reads CASSELGLVSGNTIYF. Here the CDR3 DNA reads TGTGCCAGCAGTGAACTGGGGCTTGTCTCTGGAAACACCATATATTTT.

This clone has at least ten counts. J is TRBJ2-7 and V is TRBV19, with D unclear. Germline lookup yields CDR1 LNHDA and CDR2 SQIVND (reference sequence). Deletions cut 5 bases from V and 1 base from J, with 9 bases between. The CDR3 totals 13 residues. The CDR3 DNA follows: TGTGCCAGTAGTCTCACTGGTTCCTACGAGCAGTACTTC. This translates into CASSLTGSYEQYF.

The chain joins TRBV19 to TRBJ2-1; 8 bases agree with TRBD2. Germline CDR1 is LNHDA and CDR2 is SQIVND (reference sequence). Trimming at V came to 3 bases and at J to 1 base, leaving 8 bases not matched to a gene. This CDR3 is built from 17 residues. CDR3 nucleotides: TGTGCCAGTAGTATCTGGCGGGGGGTGGAGTCCTACAATGAGCAGTTCTTC. Residues: CASSIWRGVESYNEQFF.

This chain links TRBV5-1 with TRBJ2-1; a possible D gene is TRBD1 (7 bases). The CDR3 is 19 amino acids. Germline CDR1 and CDR2: SGHRS and YFSETQ. The ends were cut back, 3 bases at V and 6 bases at J, with 28 bases in the middle. The CDR3 region is CASSSHRDRGLVGLNEQFF. In DNA, the CDR3 is TGCGCCAGCAGCTCCCACCGGGACAGAGGGCTAGTGGGACTCAATGAGCAGTTCTTC.

The chain joins TRBV6-5 to TRBJ2-3, with 7 bases that match TRBD1. Per germline, CDR1 MNHEY and CDR2 SVGAGI. The CDR3 is 14 amino acids. The V and J ends lost 9 bases and 6 bases, in that order; junction bases with no gene match: 12. In nucleotides, the CDR3 is TGTGCCAGTTTTTCGGGACAGAGATCCGATACGCAGTATTTT. Protein sequence: CASFSGQRSDTQYF.

The chain has TRBV10-2 and TRBJ2-3, with D possibly being TRBD2 (7 bases). V was shortened by 3 bases and J by 3 bases, with 16 bases between the two germline ends. The V gene's germline CDR1 is WSHSY and CDR2 SAAADI. This CDR3 is built from 16 residues. Here the CDR3 DNA reads TGCGCCAGCAGTGACGTGGGGGGGCGAGGGACAGATACGCAGTATTTT. Translation: CASSDVGGRGTDTQYF.

The V and J genes are TRBV6-6 and TRBJ2-7; D is perhaps TRBD2 (6 bases). CDR1 MNHNY and CDR2 SVGAGI come from the germline V gene (reference sequence). The CDR3 runs 13 residues. V was pared by 0 bases and J by 6 bases, with 9 bases between. The DNA for the CDR3 is TGTGCCAGCAGTTACTCTTTGGGGGGCGAGCAGTACTTC. It encodes CASSYSLGGEQYF.

The genes are TRBV7-8 and TRBJ1-2; unclear D gene. CDR3 size: 13 residues. The germline V gene encodes CDR1 SGHVS and CDR2 FQNEAQ. V was clipped by 1 base and J by 8 bases, with 11 bases between them. CDR3 loop: CASSLEAMRGYTF. DNA for the CDR3: TGTGCCAGCAGCTTAGAAGCTATGAGGGGCTACACCTTC.

J is TRBJ2-1 and V is TRBV10-3, with 8 nucleotides matching TRBD1. CDR3 length: 16 residues. J was trimmed by 4 bases and V by 4 bases; bases with no gene match: 9. CDR1 is ENHRY, CDR2 SYGVKD, per germline. DNA for the CDR3: TGTGCCATCAGTGGATTCCGGGACAGGAAATACAATGAGCAGTTCTTC. Translation: CAISGFRDRKYNEQFF.

This clone was counted once. CDR3 DNA: TGTGCCAGCAGTGACTCACACTTTACAGGGTCCGATACGCAGTATTTT. This gives the protein CASSDSHFTGSDTQYF. This chain uses TRBV6-4 with TRBJ2-3; maybe TRBD1 (6 bases). Per the germline V gene, CDR1 is MRHNA and CDR2 is SNTAGT. The CDR3 contains 16 residues. Trimming removed 0 bases at V and 6 bases at J, with 16 bases between.

The chain employs TRBV6-5 and TRBJ1-6; 7 bases align to TRBD1. Germline V gives CDR1 MNHEY, CDR2 SVGAGI. V gave up 6 bases and J gave up 6 bases; unmatched junction bases: 2. This CDR3 has 13 amino acids. CDR3 in DNA: TGTGCCAGCAGGCGGGACAGTAATTCACCCCTCCACTTT. Translation gives CASRRDSNSPLHF.

The chain combines TRBV7-9 with TRBJ2-5, with 12 bases that match TRBD2. This CDR3 region has 16 residues. The V gene end was trimmed by 3 bases and the J gene end by 4 bases; junction bases not matched to a gene: 6. CDR1 and CDR2 (germline): SEHNR, FQNEAQ (reference sequence). The CDR3 nucleotides read TGTGCCAGCAGCTTCGCTAGCGGGGGGGCCCGAGAGACCCAGTACTTC. It is translated as CASSFASGGARETQYF. Filled out from reference TRBV7-9 and TRBJ2-5, the complete variable domain reads DTGVSQNPRHKITKRGQNVTFRCDPISEHNRLYWYRQTLGQGPEFLTYFQNEAQLEKSRLLSDRFSAERPKGSFSTLEIQRTEQGDSAMYLCASSFASGGARETQYFGPGTRLLVL.

This clone was detected a few times. This chain joins TRBV6-5 and TRBJ2-2, with a tentative D call TRBD2 (6 bases). The CDR3 is 14 amino acids. Germline V gene sequence: CDR1 MNHEY, CDR2 SVGAGI. V was shortened by 4 bases and J by 5 bases, with 11 bases between the two germline ends. The DNA of the CDR3 is TGTGCCAGCAGTTTCTTTGGGGGGACCGGGGAGCTGTTTTTT. Translating it yields CASSFFGGTGELFF.

The chain employs TRBV2 and TRBJ1-2; D gene ambiguous. V lost 11 bases to trimming and J lost 5 bases, with 18 bases between them. Looked up from germline, CDR1 is SNHLY and CDR2 is FYNNEI. This CDR3 region has 13 residues. The CDR3 DNA follows: TGTGCCGTAGCGGAAGGACGAAGGTATGGCTACACCTTC. It yields the protein CAVAEGRRYGYTF.

The gene calls are TRBV5-1 and TRBJ2-7; 7 bases agree with TRBD1. CDR1 and CDR2 (germline): SGHRS, YFSETQ. The CDR3 totals 14 residues. V lost 0 bases to trimming and J lost 4 bases; unmatched junction nucleotides: 4. This chain's CDR3 is CASSLVSGGYEQYF. The CDR3 DNA reads as TGCGCCAGCAGCTTGGTCTCAGGGGGATACGAGCAGTACTTC.

The rearrangement links TRBV7-2 to TRBJ1-1; D is possibly TRBD1 (5 bases). The CDR3 consists of 14 residues. CDR1 is SGHTA and CDR2 is FQGNSA in the germline V gene. V lost 1 base to trimming and J lost 1 base, with 7 bases between them. In DNA form, the CDR3 reads TGTGCCAGCAGCTTAGGGACACCGAACACTGAAGCTTTCTTT. It codes for CASSLGTPNTEAFF.

The V and J genes are TRBV5-4 and TRBJ2-1, with TRBD2 matching over 12 bases. Germline V lookup: CDR1 SGHNT, CDR2 YYREEE (reference sequence). This CDR3 spans 15 amino acids. V was clipped by 6 bases and J by 10 bases; unmatched bases: 11. CDR3 in DNA: TGTGCCAGCACCTCGGAGCTAGCGGGAGGGCGGGAGCAGTTCTTC. The encoded protein is CASTSELAGGREQFF.

This chain joins TRBV19 and TRBJ1-1; D call uncertain. Trimming removed 4 bases from V and 1 base from J, with 4 bases in between. This CDR3 has 12 amino acids. CDR1 is LNHDA and CDR2 is SQIVND in the germline V gene (reference sequence). This CDR3 reads CASSTENTEAFF. Here the CDR3 DNA reads TGTGCCAGTAGTACGGAGAACACTGAAGCTTTCTTT.